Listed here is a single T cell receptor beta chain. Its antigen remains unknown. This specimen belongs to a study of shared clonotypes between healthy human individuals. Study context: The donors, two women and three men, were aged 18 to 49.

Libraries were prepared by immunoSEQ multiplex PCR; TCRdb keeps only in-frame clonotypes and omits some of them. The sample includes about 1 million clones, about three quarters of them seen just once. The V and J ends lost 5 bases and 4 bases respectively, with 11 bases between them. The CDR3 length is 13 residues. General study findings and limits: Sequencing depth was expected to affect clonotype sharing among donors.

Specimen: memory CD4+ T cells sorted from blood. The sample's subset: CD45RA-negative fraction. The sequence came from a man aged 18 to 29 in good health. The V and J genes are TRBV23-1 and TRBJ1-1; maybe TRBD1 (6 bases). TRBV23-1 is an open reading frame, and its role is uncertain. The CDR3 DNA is TGCGCCAGCAGTTTAACAGGGAGCACTGAAGCTTTCTTT. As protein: CASSLTGSTEAFF.